This is a list of T cell receptor beta chains from one sample in a study of metastatic and nonmetastatic thyroid tumors. TCRdb re-called the PCR reads via MiXCR. The data contain approximately 15,000 clones, 23% of them seen just once; the ten biggest clones take up roughly 7%. The sequencing sample was made of adjacent normal tissue. Source of these receptors: a female donor with papillary thyroid cancer or a benign thyroid nodule (not recorded which). Some clones in this sample may be carry-over from other donors' samples. The conserved cysteine and the conserved F or W are not part of the CDR3 here. Each record gives: J gene, V gene, CDR3 protein.

TRBJ2-4,TRBV28,ASSPQLAVAKNIQY
TRBJ2-7,TRBV20-1,SAPYLAGAYEQY
TRBJ1-6,TRBV20-1,SAIRGLPSAYNSPLH
TRBJ2-5,TRBV11-1,ASSLGSYEGGNTETQY
TRBJ2-3,TRBV2,ASSGDSVSTDTQY
TRBJ1-2,TRBV11-3,ASSLDPIVYGYT
TRBJ2-5,TRBV19,ASSHASGSRTQY
TRBJ2-4,TRBV6-4,ASSYPGGSYIQY
TRBJ1-3,TRBV6-1,ASTNLRGGGGNTIY
TRBJ1-1,TRBV20-1,SASSGVNGGAF
TRBJ2-1,TRBV6-6,ASSSEKTSSYNEQF